The following is a TCR beta chain sequence with its context. V dropped 2 bases and J dropped 2 bases, with 12 bases sitting between them. The CDR3 totals 16 residues. The germline gives CDR1 MNHEY, CDR2 SVGAGI. Clones were read by immunoSEQ multiplex PCR, and TCRdb kept only the in-frame ones, dropping some. The sample lists approximately 37,000 clones, 85% to 90% occurring once. The source of the sample is a study of T cell changes during pregnancy in multiple sclerosis. The V and J genes are TRBV6-5 and TRBJ2-2; D might be TRBD2 (6 bases). The source of this sequence is a female donor with multiple sclerosis, enrolled in a pregnancy study. This sample comprised CD4+ T cells from peripheral blood mononuclear cells, obtained in the first trimester of pregnancy. The CDR3 nucleotides are TGTGCCAGCAGTTACGGGGCTAGCGATAACACCGGGGAGCTGTTTTTT. This encodes CASSYGASDNTGELFF.